This is a list of T cell receptor beta chains from one sample in a study of CD4 T cells in relation to SARS-CoV-2 and coronaviruses. Method: immunoSEQ multiplex PCR; TCRdb's copy keeps in-frame clones and lacks some. Of some 19,000 clones listed, 77% are singletons. The antigens these receptors bind are not known. Material: CD4+ T cells from PBMCs, cultured in vitro. These receptor sequences come from a human donor in good health. Each CDR3 is given with its conserved first and last residue. D genes are given only for firm matches. Only part of the rows carry a size: once, few, many, or a class if the clone is expanded.

cdr3_nt: TGTGCCAGCAGAGGACAGGGGACCGCCTATAATTCACCCCTCCACTTT; cdr3_aa: CASRGQGTAYNSPLHF; cdr3_length: 16; j_call: TRBJ1-6; d_call: TRBD1; clone_size: few; v_call: TRBV2
cdr3_nt: TGTGCCAGTAGAATCAATATAGGGACAGGGGGATCCGGGGAGCTGTTTTTT; cdr3_aa: CASRINIGTGGSGELFF; cdr3_length: 17; j_call: TRBJ2-2; d_call: TRBD1; clone_size: -; v_call: TRBV19
cdr3_nt: TGCGCCAGCAGCATTACCGGGACTAGCGGGAGTTATAATGAGCAGTTCTTC; cdr3_aa: CASSITGTSGSYNEQFF; cdr3_length: 17; j_call: TRBJ2-1; d_call: TRBD2; clone_size: -; v_call: TRBV5-1
cdr3_nt: TGTGCCAGCAGCGGTAGCGGGGGGCTCGGAGATACGCAGTATTTT; cdr3_aa: CASSGSGGLGDTQYF; cdr3_length: 15; j_call: TRBJ2-3; d_call: TRBD2; clone_size: -; v_call: TRBV3-1/TRBV3-2
cdr3_nt: TGTGCCAGCAGCTCGGACAGTCATAATGAAAAACTGTTTTTT; cdr3_aa: CASSSDSHNEKLFF; cdr3_length: 14; j_call: TRBJ1-4; d_call: -; clone_size: once; v_call: TRBV7-2
cdr3_nt: TGTGCCAGCAGGGGTCAGGGACAGGGGTATAATTCACCCCTCCACTTT; cdr3_aa: CASRGQGQGYNSPLHF; cdr3_length: 16; j_call: TRBJ1-6; d_call: TRBD1; clone_size: -; v_call: TRBV7-2
cdr3_nt: TGCGCCAGCAGCTTCAGGGGACGGGATGGCTACACCTTC; cdr3_aa: CASSFRGRDGYTF; cdr3_length: 13; j_call: TRBJ1-2; d_call: -; clone_size: once; v_call: TRBV5-1
cdr3_nt: TGTGCCAGCAGCTTAGGACTTGCAGGCAATGAGCAGTTCTTC; cdr3_aa: CASSLGLAGNEQFF; cdr3_length: 14; j_call: TRBJ2-1; d_call: -; clone_size: few; v_call: TRBV11-1
cdr3_nt: TGTGCCAGCAGCTTCGTAGCGGGAGGGCAAGAGACCCAGTACTTC; cdr3_aa: CASSFVAGGQETQYF; cdr3_length: 15; j_call: TRBJ2-5; d_call: TRBD2; clone_size: once; v_call: TRBV7-6
cdr3_nt: TGTGCCACCAGTCATCGAGGGCCTGGTGCGCAGTATTTT; cdr3_aa: CATSHRGPGAQYF; cdr3_length: 13; j_call: TRBJ2-3; d_call: -; clone_size: -; v_call: TRBV27
cdr3_nt: TGCGCCAGCAGCCTCATCGCGAGGGAAAAACTGTTTTTT; cdr3_aa: CASSLIAREKLFF; cdr3_length: 13; j_call: TRBJ1-4; d_call: -; clone_size: -; v_call: TRBV4-1
cdr3_nt: TGTGCCAGCAGCAACAAACGTCGGGTCGGGGGCGCGTGGGCTTTCTTT; cdr3_aa: CASSNKRRVGGAWAFF; cdr3_length: 16; j_call: TRBJ1-1; d_call: -; clone_size: -; v_call: TRBV5-4
cdr3_nt: TGCGCCAGCAGCTTGGGGCTAGCGGGAGGGCCTGAGACCCAGTACTTC; cdr3_aa: CASSLGLAGGPETQYF; cdr3_length: 16; j_call: TRBJ2-5; d_call: TRBD2; clone_size: -; v_call: TRBV5-1
cdr3_nt: TGTGCCAGCAGCCCCGGGACGTTGAACACTGAAGCTTTCTTT; cdr3_aa: CASSPGTLNTEAFF; cdr3_length: 14; j_call: TRBJ1-1; d_call: -; clone_size: few; v_call: TRBV6-5